The 14 T cell receptor beta chains below come from one sample, sequenced in a study of shared clonotypes between healthy human individuals. Measured with immunoSEQ multiplex PCR; TCRdb has only the in-frame clones, and not every one. The data show about 1.5 million clones, approximately 98% seen once. Sequenced input: naive CD4+ T cells sorted from blood. Indicated subset: CD45RA+ positively selected. The receptors stem from a young man in good health.

This clone showed up just once. V usage is TRBV2 and J usage is TRBJ1-4; possible D gene TRBD1, 6 bases. The germline V gene encodes CDR1 SNHLY and CDR2 FYNNEI. Trimming removed 6 bases at V and 0 bases at J, with 17 bases between. The CDR3 totals 17 residues. CDR3 loop: CASRPIGGNATNEKLFF. The CDR3 nucleotides are TGTGCCAGCAGGCCGATAGGGGGAAATGCAACTAATGAAAAACTGTTTTTT.

The gene calls are TRBV14 and TRBJ2-1; 14 positions agree with TRBD2. From germline, CDR1 is SGHDN and CDR2 FVKESK. Unmatched junction bases numbered 10, after V lost 3 bases and J lost 9 bases. This CDR3 has 17 residues. The DNA for the CDR3 is TGTGCCAGCAGCCAGGTTTCCGGGACTAGCGGGAGTGGTGAGCAGTTCTTC. Its protein is CASSQVSGTSGSGEQFF.

This clone has just one count. This chain uses TRBV27 with TRBJ1-1; perhaps TRBD1 as D (5 bases). The V gene lost 5 bases and the J gene lost 4 bases, with 14 bases spanning the gap. The germline gives CDR1 MNHEY, CDR2 SMNVEV (reference sequence). CDR3 length: 14 amino acids. CDR3 loop: CASSNTPGFTEAFF. The CDR3 DNA follows: TGTGCCAGCAGTAACACGCCAGGGTTCACTGAAGCTTTCTTT.

V is TRBV10-3 and J is TRBJ1-1, with D possibly matching TRBD1 (6 bases). The CDR3 runs to 11 residues. Per the germline V gene, CDR1 is ENHRY and CDR2 is SYGVKD. Trimming took 7 bases from V and 8 from J, leaving 11 bases between them. This CDR3 is CAIKGGREAFF. The CDR3 coding sequence is TGTGCCATCAAGGGGGGTCGCGAAGCTTTCTTT.

With respect to this clone: The junction differs from germline at one of its ends, possibly a read error. The chain has TRBV7-7 and TRBJ2-5; 7 nucleotides match TRBD1. The CDR3 consists of 16 residues. Germline V CDR1 and CDR2: SSHAT, FNYEAQ (reference sequence). The chain's CDR3 is CASSSPLDRPQETQYF. The CDR3 coding sequence is TGTGCTAGCAGCTCCCCCCTGGACAGGCCCCAAGAGACCCAGTACTTC.

The chain has TRBV6-1 and TRBJ2-3; D is unclear. V was clipped by 2 bases and J by 6 bases, with 12 bases between them. The CDR3 covers 14 residues. Looked up from germline, CDR1 is MNHNS and CDR2 is SASEGT. CDR3 DNA sequence: TGTGCCAGCAGTGAACGGCTGGGGTTGGATACGCAGTATTTT. Translating gives CASSERLGLDTQYF.

V usage is TRBV30 and J usage is TRBJ2-3; a possible D gene is TRBD2 (7 bases). Trimming removed 5 bases from V and 1 base from J, with 22 bases in between. Germline V gives CDR1 GTSNPN, CDR2 SVGIG (reference sequence). The CDR3 runs 17 residues. The CDR3 reads CAWDPSYGGLGTDTQYF. CDR3 sequence (DNA): TGTGCCTGGGACCCCAGTTACGGGGGGCTGGGCACAGATACGCAGTATTTT. Full variable domain (remainder filled in from reference TRBV30 and TRBJ2-3): SQTIHQWPATLVQPVGSPLSLECTVEGTSNPNLYWYRQAAGRGLQLLFYSVGIGQISSEVPQNLSASRPQDRQFILSSKKLLLSDSGFYLCAWDPSYGGLGTDTQYFGPGTRLTVL.

The chain recombines TRBV18 with TRBJ2-2; a weak D match, TRBD2 (6 bases). V lost 5 bases to trimming and J lost 3 bases, with 16 bases between them. The CDR3 is 16 amino acids. Germline values: CDR1 KGHSH, CDR2 LQKENI. DNA for the CDR3: TGTGCCAGCTCATCTACCACCACGGGGGACACCGGGGAGCTGTTTTTT. This translates into CASSSTTTGDTGELFF.

This rearrangement joins TRBV7-2 to TRBJ1-5, with D hard to call. Germline-derived CDR1 and CDR2 are SGHTA and FQGNSA. The CDR3 sequence is 14 residues long. The ends were cut back, 1 base at V and 2 bases at J, with 6 bases in the middle. Here the CDR3 DNA reads TGTGCCAGCAGCTTAGTCTCGGGCAATCAGCCCCAGCATTTT. Its translation: CASSLVSGNQPQHF.

In its sample, this clone was seen once. The rearrangement links TRBV11-2 to TRBJ2-1; TRBD1 aligns across 7 bases. CDR3 size: 16 residues. CDR1 and CDR2 (germline): SGHAT, FQNNGV. V trimming: 5 bases; J trimming: 6 bases; junction bases outside the gene matches: 13. The DNA for the CDR3 is TGTGCCAGCAGCCCTTTGCCCGGGACAGCTCCCAATGAGCAGTTCTTC. Its protein product is CASSPLPGTAPNEQFF. The variable domain in full, with the rest retrieved from reference TRBV11-2 and TRBJ2-1, is EAGVAQSPRYKIIEKRQSVAFWCNPISGHATLYWYQQILGQGPKLLIQFQNNGVVDDSQLPKDRFSAERLKGVDSTLKIQPAKLEDSAVYLCASSPLPGTAPNEQFFGPGTRLTVL.

This clone was detected only once. CDR3 sequence: CAWSIGLAGWGETQYF. The CDR3 region has the DNA TGTGCCTGGAGTATCGGACTAGCGGGATGGGGGGAGACCCAGTACTTC. The chain joins TRBV30 to TRBJ2-5; 12 bases align to TRBD2. CDR3 length: 16 residues. V shed 2 bases and J 5 bases; nucleotides not matched to a gene: 9. Germline values: CDR1 GTSNPN, CDR2 SVGIG (reference sequence).

The J gene is TRBJ2-5, the V gene TRBV25-1, with D unclear. There are 11 residues in the CDR3. CDR1 is MGHDK and CDR2 is SYGVNS in the germline V gene. V was pared by 3 bases and J by 5 bases, with 4 bases between. CDR3 residues: CASSEGETQYF. The CDR3 nucleotides are TGTGCCAGCAGTGAGGGCGAGACCCAGTACTTC. Drawing the rest from reference TRBV25-1 and TRBJ2-5, the complete variable domain is EADIYQTPRYLVIGTGKKITLECSQTMGHDKMYWYQQDPGMELHLIHYSYGVNSTEKGDLSSESTVSRIRTEHFPLTLESARPSHTSQYLCASSEGETQYFGPGTRLLVL.

This chain links TRBV5-4 with TRBJ2-3; weak D call: TRBD2 (6 bases). V shed 4 bases and J shed 0 bases, with 15 bases lying between them. This CDR3 spans 16 amino acids. Germline loops: CDR1 SGHNT, CDR2 YYREEE (reference sequence). This CDR3 is CASSRHGRTSTDTQYF. CDR3 DNA sequence: TGTGCCAGCAGCCGACACGGGAGAACTAGCACAGATACGCAGTATTTT.

This rearrangement joins TRBV20-1 to TRBJ2-5; D perhaps matches TRBD1 (5 bases). The CDR3 runs to 11 residues. Per germline, CDR1 DFQATT and CDR2 SNEGSKA (reference sequence). Trimming took off 7 bases at V and 5 bases at J, with 11 bases between the two ends. The CDR3 loop is CSDQGMETQYF. The CDR3, as DNA: TGCAGTGACCAGGGAATGGAGACCCAGTACTTC.